This T cell receptor beta chain originates from a study of T-cell memory formation after mild COVID-19. The V end was cut by 5 bases, the J end by 13 bases, with 14 bases between. Germline-derived CDR1 and CDR2 are SGHTA and FQGNSA. The CDR3 extends over 12 amino acids. TCRdb called the 5' RACE reads again in MiXCR, with one record for every CDR3 protein. This table holds 350,000 to 450,000 distinct CDR3 sequences, 14% found once. Note on this clonotype: Its antigen is unidentified.

Study-wide points: Day 15 to 85 contractors were CD4/CD8 balanced; later expanders leaned CD4+. Memory sampled before infection contained some responding clones, suggesting cross-reactive memory joined.

Source material: PBMCs or a T cell subset sorted from them (not recorded which). This chain uses TRBV7-2 with TRBJ2-2, with a tentative D call TRBD1 (6 bases). The sequence was obtained from a man younger than 35 who had mild COVID-19 (a few samples of this study predate the infection). Cell type and time point are not known. CDR3 protein: CASSHYTGRLFF. The DNA of the CDR3 is TGTGCCAGCAGCCATTATACAGGGCGGCTGTTTTTT.